This passage covers 31 T cell receptor beta chains from one sample sequenced in a study of T cells expressing NK-cell markers (dated by TCRdb to about 2020). To prepare the library, 5' RACE was applied. TCRdb records Illumina HiSeq 2000 as the sequencer. TCRdb reprocessed the reads into one record per CDR3 protein sequence, lacking DNA. The sample table records some 280,000 distinct CDR3 sequences. The biggest ten clones account for under 0.5% of the sample. What was sequenced was blood T cells: a sorted CD56 or NKG2C T cell subset, CD4+ or CD8+ T cells, or bulk PBMC T cells (not recorded which). Receptors were obtained from a young man in good health. Donor details come from another sample of the same person, matched by shared clones.

This chain joins TRBV6-2 or TRBV6-3 and TRBJ2-3. CDR3 length equals 13 residues. CDR1 is MNHEY, CDR2 SVGEGT, per germline. The CDR3 region is CASSYPSTDTQYF.

The chain is built from TRBV7-9 and TRBJ1-4; TCRdb gives TRBD1 as the D gene, but with no DNA this cannot be confirmed. Germline CDR1 and CDR2: SEHNR and FQNEAQ (reference sequence). This CDR3 comprises 14 residues. This CDR3 is CASSPGTGVEKLFF.

The chain carries TRBV4-2 and TRBJ1-4; TCRdb's D call of TRBD1 is untestable without DNA. Per the germline V gene, CDR1 is LGHNA and CDR2 is YNFKEQ. The CDR3 loop spans 18 amino acids. CDR3 sequence reads: CASSIPKSDRGLGEKLFF.

This rearrangement joins TRBV6-6 to TRBJ2-7; no DNA is available, so the TRBD1 call from TCRdb remains unchecked. Germline assignment: CDR1 MNHNY and CDR2 SVGAGI (reference sequence). The CDR3 loop spans 11 amino acids. The CDR3: CASGGLGEQYF.

The chain carries TRBV29-1 and TRBJ2-1; TCRdb outputs TRBD1, but without DNA this stays unchecked. CDR3 size: 13 residues. CDR1 is SQVTM, CDR2 ANQGSEA, per germline. CDR3 loop: CSVNRGLYNEQFF.

The chain carries TRBV12-3 or TRBV12-4 and TRBJ2-1; TCRdb reports TRBD2, a call that lacks DNA to check it against. This CDR3 is built from 18 residues. The CDR3 is CASSWRAGVLSSYNEQFF.

The chain employs TRBV5-1 and TRBJ1-2; the TCRdb call, TRBD1, lacks DNA for checking. This CDR3 is 11 amino acids long. The germline CDR1 and CDR2 sequences are SGHRS and YFSETQ. CDR3 in amino acids: CASEGVDGYTF.

V usage is TRBV12-3 or TRBV12-4 and J usage is TRBJ2-2; TCRdb designates TRBD2, a call that cannot be tested without DNA. The CDR3 extends over 14 amino acids. CDR3 sequence: CASSRREVPGELFF.

V and J are TRBV19 and TRBJ2-3; lacking DNA, the TRBD1 call made by TCRdb goes unchecked. Germline V gives CDR1 LNHDA, CDR2 SQIVND (reference sequence). CDR3 size: 18 residues. The CDR3 loop is CASSISSRVGTATDTQYF.

V and J are TRBV20-1 and TRBJ2-3; absent DNA, TCRdb's TRBD1 call cannot be checked. This CDR3 is 15 amino acids long. Germline CDR1 and CDR2: DFQATT and SNEGSKA (reference sequence). CDR3 region: CSASLPLGSTDTQYF.

The rearrangement links TRBV30 to TRBJ2-5. CDR3 length: 13 residues. Germline V gene lookup returns CDR1 GTSNPN and CDR2 SVGIG (reference sequence). CDR3 residues: CAWSGKGKETQYF.

V usage is TRBV20-1 and J usage is TRBJ2-1; TCRdb designates TRBD1, a call that cannot be tested without DNA. This CDR3 spans 14 amino acids. Germline V gene sequence: CDR1 DFQATT, CDR2 SNEGSKA (reference sequence). This chain's CDR3 is CSARDRTTYNEQFF.

The V call is TRBV12-3 or TRBV12-4, the J call TRBJ2-1; TCRdb lists TRBD1, though no DNA is available to test this call. This CDR3 region has 13 residues. This CDR3 reads CASITNGGHEQFF.

The genes are TRBV7-2 and TRBJ2-1; absent DNA, TCRdb's TRBD1 call cannot be checked. Germline lookup yields CDR1 SGHTA and CDR2 FQGNSA. CDR3 length: 14 amino acids. This CDR3 reads CASSLRRDSNEQFF.

The rearrangement joins TRBV10-3 to TRBJ2-1. The CDR3 extends over 15 amino acids. CDR1 ENHRY and CDR2 SYGVKD come from the germline V gene. CDR3 amino acids: CAISELDGFYNEQFF.

The chain links TRBV6-5 to TRBJ2-1. CDR3 length: 17 amino acids. CDR1 and CDR2 (germline): MNHEY, SVGAGI. The CDR3 is CASSYSIWGSPYNEQFF.

This sequence joins TRBV27 and TRBJ2-3. The CDR3 spans 13 residues. Germline V gene sequence: CDR1 MNHEY, CDR2 SMNVEV (reference sequence). CDR3 region: CASSLLLPDTQYF.

The chain carries TRBV20-1 and TRBJ1-1. Germline-derived CDR1 and CDR2 are DFQATT and SNEGSKA (reference sequence). The CDR3 runs to 13 residues. The CDR3 here is CSALVNPNTEAFF.

The rearrangement uses TRBV12-3 or TRBV12-4 and TRBJ2-1; TCRdb designates TRBD2, a call that cannot be tested without DNA. This CDR3 has 16 amino acids. CDR3 sequence: CASRRPGLASYNEQFF.

The CDR3: CATTYSVGSTDTQYF. This chain connects TRBV15 to TRBJ2-3. CDR1 and CDR2 (germline): LNHNV, YYDKDF (reference sequence). CDR3 length: 15 residues.

The chain links TRBV21-1 to TRBJ2-5. TRBV21-1 is a documented pseudogene. The CDR3 contains 15 residues. CDR3 residues: CASSKAKADQETQYF.

The chain is built from TRBV10-3 and TRBJ1-1. CDR1 ENHRY and CDR2 SYGVKD come from the germline V gene. This CDR3 contains 13 residues. This CDR3 reads CASNWNLNTEAFF.

This chain joins TRBV6-4 and TRBJ2-2; the TCRdb D gene call, TRBD1, has no DNA to confirm it. CDR1 MRHNA and CDR2 SNTAGT come from the germline V gene. The CDR3 is 13 amino acids. The CDR3 reads CASSDSGAGELFF.

V is TRBV18 and J is TRBJ1-5. Per germline, CDR1 KGHSH and CDR2 LQKENI. This CDR3 contains 14 residues. The CDR3 loop reads CASSRGRENQPQHF. Full variable domain (outside the CDR3, taken from reference TRBV18 and TRBJ1-5): NAGVMQNPRHLVRRRGQEARLRCSPMKGHSHVYWYRQLPEEGLKFMVYLQKENIIDESGMPKERFSAEFPKEGPSILRIQQVVRGDSAAYFCASSRGRENQPQHFGDGTRLSIL.

The CDR3 reads CATSEIGSPNTGELFF. The chain carries TRBV24-1 and TRBJ2-2. Germline CDR1 and CDR2: KGHDR and SFDVKD. The length of the CDR3 is 16 residues.

The CDR3 here is CASSPMFGSSTDTQYF. The chain uses TRBV6-4 and TRBJ2-3; the D call of TRBD2 rests on TCRdb alone, since no DNA is present to check it. CDR1 MRHNA and CDR2 SNTAGT come from the germline V gene. There are 16 residues in the CDR3.

J is TRBJ2-1 and V is TRBV11-1; TCRdb returns TRBD2, unconfirmable since there is no DNA. Germline CDR1 reads SGHAT; CDR2 reads FQDESV (reference sequence). This CDR3 spans 16 amino acids. The CDR3 spells CASSSPTSGRPNEQFF. The full variable domain, its missing parts supplied by reference TRBV11-1 and TRBJ2-1, is EAEVAQSPRYKITEKSQAVAFWCDPISGHATLYWYRQILGQGPELLVQFQDESVVDDSQLPKDRFSAERLKGVDSTLKIQPAELGDSAMYLCASSSPTSGRPNEQFFGPGTRLTVL.

The chain recombines TRBV5-1 with TRBJ2-1. The CDR3 has 15 amino acids. In germline, CDR1 is SGHRS, CDR2 YFSETQ. CDR3 in amino acids: CASSDHSFSYNEQFF.

The chain is built from TRBV7-2 and TRBJ2-3; TCRdb's D call, TRBD2, is unchecked because there is no DNA. Germline CDR1 SGHTA, CDR2 FQGNSA. The CDR3 consists of 16 residues. The CDR3 spells CASSPLSGIFADTQYF. Based on the CDR3 plus reference TRBV7-2 and TRBJ2-3, the full variable domain is GAGVSQSPSNKVTEKGKDVELRCDPISGHTALYWYRQSLGQGLEFLIYFQGNSAPDKSGLPSDRFSAERTGGSVSTLTIQRTQQEDSAVYLCASSPLSGIFADTQYFGPGTRLTVL.

The chain couples TRBV29-1 to TRBJ2-5; the TCRdb call, TRBD2, lacks DNA for checking. Germline V gene lookup returns CDR1 SQVTM and CDR2 ANQGSEA. This CDR3 contains 14 residues. The CDR3 spells CSVPSQVGGETQYF.

The chain is built from TRBV5-1 and TRBJ2-1; the TCRdb D gene call, TRBD1, has no DNA to confirm it. The CDR3 runs to 17 residues. The germline V gene encodes CDR1 SGHRS and CDR2 YFSETQ. CDR3 region: CASSLQKGQGYYNEQFF.